Following are 14 T cell receptor beta chains from one sample sequenced in a study of response to subunit inactivated influenza vaccine. TCRdb called the RT-PCR reads again in MiXCR, with one record for every CDR3 protein. The table shows 280,000 or so distinct CDR3 sequences, with 20% to 25% occurring only once. The material sequenced was PBMCs from blood, taken about 20 months after vaccination. The receptors shown here come from a man between 50 and 69 years old who received an inactivated influenza vaccine.

This clonotype has at least ten counts. V usage is TRBV5-1 and J usage is TRBJ1-2; 8 positions match TRBD1. V lost 0 bases, J lost 4 bases, and 14 bases stayed unmatched. Germline V gives CDR1 SGHRS, CDR2 YFSETQ. The CDR3 is 18 amino acids. The CDR3 reads CASSLAGYDRGMLYGYTF. In DNA, the CDR3 is TGCGCCAGCAGCTTGGCCGGTTACGACAGGGGAATGCTCTATGGCTACACCTTC.

The gene calls are TRBV21-1 and TRBJ1-4. TRBV21-1 is described as a pseudogene. The CDR3 covers 15 residues. The CDR3 loop reads CASSFPSTIREKLFF. CDR3 nucleotides: TGTGCCAGCAGTTTTCCGTCGACGATACGAGAAAAACTGTTTTTT.

V and J are TRBV20-1 and TRBJ1-5; possibly TRBD1 for D (5 bases). CDR1 and CDR2 (germline): DFQATT, SNEGSKA (reference sequence). The CDR3 covers 23 residues. The DNA of the CDR3 is TGCAGGCTCTTTTGGGGGGGGTTTTGCCACACTCATGATGCACTGTGTAGCAATCAGCCCCAGCATTTT. It codes for CRLFWGGFCHTHDALCSNQPQHF.

This clonotype has only a few counts. The chain links TRBV6-5 to TRBJ1-1; 7 bases agree with TRBD1. This CDR3 is built from 15 residues. Germline V gives CDR1 MNHEY, CDR2 SVGAGI. Trimming removed 0 bases from V and 1 base from J; junction bases left unmatched: 2. The CDR3 bases are TGTGCCAGCAGTTACTCGCCAGGGGGGAACACTGAAGCTTTCTTT. It is translated as CASSYSPGGNTEAFF.

This clonotype was counted only a few times. The V gene is TRBV20-1, the J gene TRBJ2-7; weak D call: TRBD1 (6 bases). The CDR3 is 13 amino acids. V was clipped by 5 bases and J by 0 bases, with 11 bases between them. Germline V lookup: CDR1 DFQATT, CDR2 SNEGSKA (reference sequence). The DNA of the CDR3 is TGCAGTGCTCGGACAGCCTACTCCTACGAGCAGTACTTC. Translated, it gives CSARTAYSYEQYF.

The J gene is TRBJ2-1, the V gene TRBV6-2 or TRBV6-3; D is perhaps TRBD2 (5 bases). The CDR3 extends over 15 amino acids. In germline, CDR1 is MNHEY, CDR2 SVGEGT. V lost 0 bases and J 3 bases, leaving 9 bases between the germline ends. For the CDR3, the DNA is TGTGCCAGCAGTTACTCCCGGGGTCTCTACAATGAGCAGTTCTTC. Amino acid sequence: CASSYSRGLYNEQFF.

The chain joins TRBV20-1 to TRBJ1-2, with no clear D. Trimming removed 5 bases from V and 8 bases from J, with 9 bases in between. The CDR3 has 10 amino acids. CDR1 is DFQATT and CDR2 is SNEGSKA in the germline V gene (reference sequence). CDR3 coding DNA: TGCAGTGCTTCTGGAGGAGGCTACACCTTC. Translation gives CSASGGGYTF.

This clonotype showed up just a few times. CDR3 sequence: CASSIGQGEKLFF. In nucleotides, the CDR3 is TGTGCCAGTAGTATCGGGCAGGGTGAAAAACTGTTTTTT. The chain employs TRBV19 and TRBJ1-4; perhaps TRBD1 as D (5 bases). CDR3 length: 13 amino acids. V lost 3 bases, J lost 7 bases, and 9 bases lay in between. From germline, CDR1 is LNHDA and CDR2 SQIVND (reference sequence).

The V call is TRBV20-1, the J call TRBJ2-5; TRBD2 is a possible D gene (5 bases). This CDR3 is 14 amino acids long. CDR1 DFQATT and CDR2 SNEGSKA come from the germline V gene (reference sequence). V lost 0 bases and J lost 4, with 12 bases in between. The CDR3 region is CSARDLGGGETQYF. The CDR3 bases are TGCAGTGCTAGAGATCTGGGTGGAGGAGAGACCCAGTACTTC.

The chain recombines TRBV20-1 with TRBJ2-5; the match to TRBD2 covers 8 bases. Per germline, CDR1 DFQATT and CDR2 SNEGSKA (reference sequence). Trimming cost V 2 bases and J 4 bases; bases outside gene matches: 6. CDR3 length: 14 amino acids. CDR3 loop: CSARFGGGSETQYF. The CDR3 DNA sequence: TGCAGTGCTAGATTCGGCGGGGGGTCAGAGACCCAGTACTTC.

Here the CDR3 reads CASSFTTGADTQYF. DNA of the CDR3: TGCGCCAGCAGCTTCACGACAGGGGCAGATACGCAGTATTTT. The chain carries TRBV5-1 and TRBJ2-3, with 8 bases that match TRBD1. Germline assignment: CDR1 SGHRS and CDR2 YFSETQ. V lost 2 bases to trimming and J lost 4 bases; unmatched junction nucleotides: 3. The CDR3 sequence is 14 residues long.

This clonotype was seen a few times. The genes are TRBV2 and TRBJ2-7, with D possibly matching TRBD2 (6 bases). CDR1 and CDR2 (germline): SNHLY, FYNNEI. This CDR3 spans 13 amino acids. V gave up 3 bases and J gave up 3 bases, with 9 bases separating them. The CDR3 sequence: CASSEEGYYEQYF. CDR3 bases: TGTGCCAGCAGTGAGGAGGGTTACTACGAGCAGTACTTC.

The chain combines TRBV7-2 with TRBJ1-2; TRBD1 aligns across 8 bases. The trim removed 1 base at V and 8 bases at J, leaving 15 bases unmatched. The CDR3 consists of 17 residues. The germline CDR1 and CDR2 sequences are SGHTA and FQGNSA. CDR3: CASSLVGGGQGFSGYTF. The DNA of the CDR3 is TGTGCCAGCAGCTTAGTGGGGGGAGGACAGGGATTTAGCGGCTACACCTTC.

This clonotype occurred a few times. The chain carries TRBV4-1 and TRBJ2-5; either TRBD1 or TRBD2 may supply D (6 bases each). V lost 2 bases and J lost 4, with 20 bases in between. The CDR3 runs 17 residues. CDR1 and CDR2 (germline): MGHRA, YSYEKL. The CDR3 DNA is TGCGCCAGCAGCCAACCACCGACACTAGGGGGGTCAGAGACCCAGTACTTC. As protein: CASSQPPTLGGSETQYF.